Listed below are T cell receptor beta chains from one sample, sequenced in a study of cytomegalovirus exposure and HLA in healthy donors. Profiling relied on immunoSEQ multiplex PCR, and the TCRdb table lists in-frame clones only, not all of them. This sample has around 120,000 clones, with approximately 80% found just once. Sequenced input: PBMCs. The source of these receptors is a human donor in good health. Each CDR3 is given with its conserved first and last residue. A D gene is named only where the DNA matches it firmly. Clone size is given for some rows only: seen once, a few or many times, or a class if the clone is expanded.

size: -
V: TRBV5-1
D: TRBD1
J: TRBJ1-2
DNA: TGCGCCAGCAGCTTAAGAGGGGGCGATTTCGGCTACACCTTC
CDR3: CASSLRGGDFGYTF

size: -
V: TRBV5-6
D: -
J: TRBJ2-7
DNA: TGTGCCAGCAGCTTGGACCCATCGGGAAGGGGGTCCTACGAGCAGTACTTC
CDR3: CASSLDPSGRGSYEQYF

size: -
V: TRBV5-4
D: -
J: TRBJ2-5
DNA: TGTGCCAGCAGCTTGGACAGGGAAGGAGAGACCCAGTACTTC
CDR3: CASSLDREGETQYF

size: -
V: TRBV5-1
D: TRBD1
J: TRBJ2-7
DNA: TGCGCCAGCAGCTTGGGGCCCGGGACAGGTCGAGAGCAGTACTTC
CDR3: CASSLGPGTGREQYF

size: -
V: TRBV9
D: TRBD1
J: TRBJ1-3
DNA: TGTGCCAGCAGCCGAAACCCCCGGACAGGGTCCCCAACTAGCTCTGGAAACACCATATATTTT
CDR3: CASSRNPRTGSPTSSGNTIYF

size: -
V: TRBV6-4
D: -
J: TRBJ2-1
DNA: TGTGCCAGCAGCTTGGAGGGATACAATGAGCAGTTCTTC
CDR3: CASSLEGYNEQFF

size: -
V: TRBV18
D: TRBD1
J: TRBJ1-2
DNA: TGTGCCAGCTCACCCGGGACAGGCTATGGCTACACCTTC
CDR3: CASSPGTGYGYTF

size: -
V: TRBV2
D: TRBD2
J: TRBJ2-5
DNA: TGTGCCAGCAGTCCGGGACTAGCGGGATTCGGGGAGACCCAGTACTTC
CDR3: CASSPGLAGFGETQYF

size: -
V: TRBV5-1
D: TRBD1
J: TRBJ2-1
DNA: TGCGCCAGCAGCTTGGCCGAGGGGACAGGTCTATACAATGAGCAGTTCTTC
CDR3: CASSLAEGTGLYNEQFF

size: -
V: TRBV5-5
D: -
J: TRBJ2-3
DNA: TGTGCCAGCAGCAAACCCATAGCGTCAGATACGCAGTATTTT
CDR3: CASSKPIASDTQYF

size: -
V: TRBV27
D: TRBD2
J: TRBJ2-2
DNA: TGTGCCAGCAGTTTATTTGGGACGCCGGGGACTAGCGGGAGGGCTACCGGGGAGCTGTTTTTT
CDR3: CASSLFGTPGTSGRATGELFF

size: -
V: TRBV7-6
D: TRBD2
J: TRBJ2-3
DNA: TGTGCCAGCAGCTTAGGGTTTAGCGGGAGAGGAGATACGCAGTATTTT
CDR3: CASSLGFSGRGDTQYF

size: -
V: TRBV7-9
D: -
J: TRBJ1-5
DNA: TGTGCCAGCAGCCCGGCGGGCGGGCAAGCTAATCAGCCCCAGCATTTT
CDR3: CASSPAGGQANQPQHF

size: -
V: TRBV30
D: -
J: TRBJ2-5
DNA: TGTGCCTGGAGTCAGGGTGGGGAGACCCAGTACTTC
CDR3: CAWSQGGETQYF

size: -
V: TRBV5-5
D: TRBD1
J: TRBJ2-3
DNA: TGTGCCAGCAGCTTCCTCGGACAGGGGGCATCAGATACGCAGTATTTT
CDR3: CASSFLGQGASDTQYF

size: -
V: TRBV9
D: -
J: TRBJ2-7
DNA: TGTGCCAGCGCCCAACGGGCGCAGGGCTACGAGCAGTACTTC
CDR3: CASAQRAQGYEQYF

size: -
V: TRBV19
D: TRBD1
J: TRBJ1-1
DNA: TGTGCCAGTAGCTGGACAGGGGGCACTGAAGCTTTCTTT
CDR3: CASSWTGGTEAFF

size: -
V: TRBV11-2
D: TRBD1
J: TRBJ1-2
DNA: TGTGCCAGCAGCGCAAGACAGGGGACCCTCTCTAACTATGGCTACACCTTC
CDR3: CASSARQGTLSNYGYTF

size: few
V: TRBV9
D: TRBD2
J: TRBJ2-3
DNA: TGTGCCAGCAGCGTAGAAGGATCTAGCGGGGTTTTCACAGATACGCAGTATTTT
CDR3: CASSVEGSSGVFTDTQYF

size: once
V: TRBV5-1
D: -
J: TRBJ1-1
DNA: TGCGCCAGCGGACCGGGGGGCGTGAACACTGAAGCTTTCTTT
CDR3: CASGPGGVNTEAFF

size: -
V: TRBV10-2
D: -
J: TRBJ2-7
DNA: TGCGCCAGCAGTGTGGACAGCGGCGAGCAGTACTTC
CDR3: CASSVDSGEQYF

size: -
V: TRBV7-7
D: -
J: TRBJ1-1
DNA: TGTGCCAGCAGTTTAACCGTGTCGGGAAGCGTGTCGAGTGCCTACACTGAAGCTTTCTTT
CDR3: CASSLTVSGSVSSAYTEAFF

size: -
V: TRBV18
D: -
J: TRBJ2-7
DNA: TGTGCCAGCTCACCAGGTCGTTTGAGTTTAGACGAGCAGTACTTC
CDR3: CASSPGRLSLDEQYF

size: -
V: TRBV10-3
D: -
J: TRBJ1-5
DNA: TGTGCCATCAGCTCAGAGAAGGGGAATCAGCCCCAGCATTTT
CDR3: CAISSEKGNQPQHF

size: few
V: TRBV9
D: -
J: TRBJ1-4
DNA: TGTGCCAGCAGCGCCCGACTCGGTGATGAAAAACTGTTTTTT
CDR3: CASSARLGDEKLFF

size: -
V: TRBV18
D: -
J: TRBJ2-1
DNA: TGTGCCAGCTCACCACCCGCCCGATCGGTCAATGAGCAGTTCTTC
CDR3: CASSPPARSVNEQFF

size: -
V: TRBV15
D: -
J: TRBJ2-7
DNA: TGTGCCACCAGCAGAGATCAGCAGGGGCTAACCTACGAGCAGTACTTC
CDR3: CATSRDQQGLTYEQYF

size: -
V: TRBV13
D: TRBD1
J: TRBJ1-5
DNA: TGTGCCAGCAGCCGCCGAGCAACAGGGGATCAGCCCCAGCATTTT
CDR3: CASSRRATGDQPQHF

size: -
V: TRBV30
D: -
J: TRBJ2-7
DNA: TGTGCCTGGAACGAGGACAGCTTAGTATCCTACGAGCAGTACTTC
CDR3: CAWNEDSLVSYEQYF

size: few
V: TRBV9
D: -
J: TRBJ2-2
DNA: TGTGCCAGCAGCGTAGGGCAGGGGAACACCGGGGAGCTGTTTTTT
CDR3: CASSVGQGNTGELFF

size: -
V: TRBV7-3
D: -
J: TRBJ2-1
DNA: TGTGCCAGCAGCCCGAACTCTATCTCCTACAATGAGCAGTTCTTC
CDR3: CASSPNSISYNEQFF

size: few
V: TRBV6-1
D: -
J: TRBJ2-7
DNA: TGTGCCAGCAGTGAGAGGGGGAGTAGGGGATCCTACGAGCAGTACTTC
CDR3: CASSERGSRGSYEQYF

size: few
V: TRBV6-1
D: TRBD2
J: TRBJ2-2
DNA: TGTGCCAGCAGTGACGGACTAGCGGCTGCGAACACCGGGGAGCTGTTTTTT
CDR3: CASSDGLAAANTGELFF

size: -
V: TRBV2
D: -
J: TRBJ2-3
DNA: TGTGCCAGCCTCCCAGGGGCGCCGCTGGATACGCAGTATTTT
CDR3: CASLPGAPLDTQYF

size: -
V: TRBV6-1
D: -
J: TRBJ1-1
DNA: TGTGCCAGCAGTGACTTTTGGGGGGAACCGAGAGACACTGAAGCTTTCTTT
CDR3: CASSDFWGEPRDTEAFF

size: -
V: TRBV28
D: TRBD1
J: TRBJ1-3
DNA: TGTGCCAGCAGTTCCCCTCCGGGACAGCTTGCCGGCACCATATATTTT
CDR3: CASSSPPGQLAGTIYF

size: -
V: TRBV7-2
D: TRBD2
J: TRBJ2-1
DNA: TGTGCCAGCAGCCCCAACTTGGGGGAGCGGGAACAGTTCTTC
CDR3: CASSPNLGEREQFF

size: -
V: TRBV7-7
D: TRBD2
J: TRBJ2-3
DNA: TGTGCCAGCAGCCCAGACGGGGGGGGAGATACGCAGTATTTT
CDR3: CASSPDGGGDTQYF

size: -
V: TRBV2
D: -
J: TRBJ1-4
DNA: TGTGCCAGCAGTGGCCGCGAGGGTAGAAATGAAAAACTGTTTTTT
CDR3: CASSGREGRNEKLFF

size: -
V: TRBV29-1
D: -
J: TRBJ2-2
DNA: TGCAGCGTTGCTCCATTCGACTTCGCCGGGGAGCTGTTTTTT
CDR3: CSVAPFDFAGELFF

size: -
V: TRBV5-6
D: -
J: TRBJ2-2
DNA: TGTGCCAGCAGCCTAACTGGACCGGGGAAGCTGTTTTTT
CDR3: CASSLTGPGKLFF

size: -
V: TRBV6-1
D: -
J: TRBJ1-5
DNA: TGTGCCAGCAGCACAGGGAATCAGCCCCAGCATTTT
CDR3: CASSTGNQPQHF

size: -
V: TRBV5-1
D: -
J: TRBJ1-2
DNA: TGCGCCAGCAGCTCAGAGGGGGAAGCCAGCCGCGGCTACACCTTC
CDR3: CASSSEGEASRGYTF

size: -
V: TRBV18
D: -
J: TRBJ1-1
DNA: TGTGCCAGCTCACCACCAACACCACAGAGATTGAACACTGAAGCTTTCTTT
CDR3: CASSPPTPQRLNTEAFF

size: -
V: TRBV7-2
D: TRBD1
J: TRBJ2-7
DNA: TGTGCCAGCAGCCACGCCGGGACAGCATCCTACGAGCAGTACTTC
CDR3: CASSHAGTASYEQYF

size: -
V: TRBV7-9
D: TRBD2
J: TRBJ2-1
DNA: TGTGCCAGCAGCTTAGGGGCTTTAGCGGGAGTCAATGAGCAGTTCTTC
CDR3: CASSLGALAGVNEQFF

size: -
V: TRBV5-1
D: -
J: TRBJ1-6
DNA: TGCGCCAGCAGCTTGGTAGCAGGGGCCAATTCACCCCTCCACTTT
CDR3: CASSLVAGANSPLHF

size: -
V: TRBV6-1
D: TRBD1
J: TRBJ1-1
DNA: TGTGCCATTAGACAGGGAGGAAACACTGAAGCTTTCTTT
CDR3: CAIRQGGNTEAFF

size: -
V: TRBV5-1
D: TRBD1
J: TRBJ1-5
DNA: TGCGCCAGCAGCTCCCAGGGGGAGGCGAATCAGCCCCAGCATTTT
CDR3: CASSSQGEANQPQHF

size: -
V: TRBV30
D: TRBD2
J: TRBJ2-7
DNA: TGTGCCTGGAGTACTTTCGGGACTAGCGGGAGCGAGCAGTACTTC
CDR3: CAWSTFGTSGSEQYF

size: few
V: TRBV5-1
D: TRBD1
J: TRBJ2-5
DNA: TGCGCCAGCAGCTTGAGGGGGCAGGAGACCCAGTACTTC
CDR3: CASSLRGQETQYF

size: -
V: TRBV6-5
D: -
J: TRBJ1-5
DNA: TGTGCCAGCAGTTCGGACTATAGCAATCAGCCCCAGCATTTT
CDR3: CASSSDYSNQPQHF

size: -
V: TRBV7-9
D: TRBD2
J: TRBJ2-3
DNA: TGTGCCAGCAGCTTCCCCACCAGCGGGAGGGTCTCAGATACGCAGTATTTT
CDR3: CASSFPTSGRVSDTQYF

size: -
V: TRBV27
D: TRBD2
J: TRBJ2-3
DNA: TGTGCCAGCAGTTCCCGCCTAGCGGGGGGCACAGATACGCAGTATTTT
CDR3: CASSSRLAGGTDTQYF

size: -
V: TRBV6-5
D: -
J: TRBJ1-1
DNA: TGTGCCAGCAGTTTCACTCGGCCGGGGAGGAACACTGAAGCTTTCTTT
CDR3: CASSFTRPGRNTEAFF

size: -
V: TRBV28
D: -
J: TRBJ2-2
DNA: TGTGCCAGCATCACAGGGGGGGGCCGAACCGGGGAGCTGTTTTTT
CDR3: CASITGGGRTGELFF

size: -
V: TRBV7-9
D: -
J: TRBJ1-1
DNA: TGTGCCAGCAGCTTACTGGCAGACACTGAAGCTTTCTTT
CDR3: CASSLLADTEAFF

size: few
V: TRBV7-6
D: -
J: TRBJ2-7
DNA: TGTGCCAGCAGCCCGGGGTCGGGCGAGCAGTACTTC
CDR3: CASSPGSGEQYF

size: -
V: TRBV6-1
D: -
J: TRBJ2-5
DNA: TGTGCCAGCAGCGGGGGCGGGAGCGGTGAAGAGACCCAGTACTTC
CDR3: CASSGGGSGEETQYF

size: -
V: TRBV29-1
D: -
J: TRBJ1-1
DNA: TGCAGCGTAGCGGCGGGGCCCACTGAAGCTTTCTTT
CDR3: CSVAAGPTEAFF